These 13 T cell receptor beta chains were sequenced from one sample in a study of memory CD4+ T cells and cytomegalovirus serostatus. Single viable CD3+CD4+CD8-CD45RO+ cells were sorted as the memory CD4+ T cells. Libraries were prepared by immunoSEQ multiplex PCR; TCRdb keeps only in-frame clonotypes and omits some of them. The repertoire consists of about 60,000 clones, with less than 85% occurring once and the leading ten covering about 0.82%. Sequenced: memory CD4+ T cells from blood. The receptors come from an adult in good health and CMV-seronegative.

The chain couples TRBV28 to TRBJ1-4; 7 nucleotides align to TRBD1. Germline lookup yields CDR1 MDHEN and CDR2 SYDVKM. Germline trimming cut 8 bases from V and 3 bases from J; bases unmatched to any gene: 9. CDR3 size: 15 residues. DNA for the CDR3: TGTGCCAGCTCCTCCGGGCAGGGGGCTAATGAAAAACTGTTTTTT. It codes for CASSSGQGANEKLFF.

The rearrangement links TRBV28 to TRBJ1-5, with no clear D. Germline values: CDR1 MDHEN, CDR2 SYDVKM. Trimming took off 3 bases at V and 7 bases at J, with 10 bases between the two ends. The CDR3 is made up of 13 amino acids. The DNA for the CDR3 is TGTGCCAGCAGTTTTGAAACAGACCAGCCCCAGCATTTT. Translation gives CASSFETDQPQHF. Filled out from reference TRBV28 and TRBJ1-5, the complete variable domain reads DVKVTQSSRYLVKRTGEKVFLECVQDMDHENMFWYRQDPGLGLRLIYFSYDVKMKEKGDIPEGYSVSREKKERFSLILESASTNQTSMYLCASSFETDQPQHFGDGTRLSIL.

With regard to this clone: This same CDR3 is encoded by further DNA sequences in the sample. The V call is TRBV6-5, the J call TRBJ1-2; TRBD1 aligns across 11 bases. The CDR3 has 16 amino acids. Germline V lookup: CDR1 MNHEY, CDR2 SVGAGI. V lost 1 base, J lost 5 bases, and 6 bases stayed unmatched. In DNA form, the CDR3 reads TGTGCCAGCAGTTACTTACGGACAGGGGGCGGTTATGGCTACACCTTC. This translates into CASSYLRTGGGYGYTF.

This clone is categorized as medium-sized. The chain uses TRBV5-1 and TRBJ1-4; D perhaps matches TRBD1 (6 bases). The CDR3 is 18 residues long. Per germline, CDR1 SGHRS and CDR2 YFSETQ. V dropped 5 bases and J dropped 0 bases, with 20 bases sitting between them. The CDR3 spells CASSYNPPGQTTNEKLFF. In DNA, the CDR3 is TGCGCCAGCAGTTACAATCCCCCGGGACAAACAACTAATGAAAAACTGTTTTTT.

This clone has just a few counts. The chain employs TRBV5-1 and TRBJ2-1; 9 positions agree with TRBD2. The CDR3 consists of 12 residues. V lost 4 bases, J lost 9 bases, and 2 bases stayed unmatched. The germline gives CDR1 SGHRS, CDR2 YFSETQ. DNA of the CDR3: TGCGCCAGCAGCCGTAGCGGGAGTGAGCAGTTCTTC. Translated: CASSRSGSEQFF.

This clone turned up a few times. The V and J genes are TRBV6-5 and TRBJ1-2; 8 bases align to TRBD1. The CDR3 extends over 15 amino acids. The ends lost 0 bases at V and 5 bases at J; junction bases unmatched: 5. CDR1 MNHEY and CDR2 SVGAGI come from the germline V gene. CDR3: CASSYSTGEAYGYTF. The CDR3 DNA reads TGTGCCAGCAGTTACTCGACAGGGGAGGCGTATGGCTACACCTTC.

The rearrangement uses TRBV20-1 and TRBJ2-3; no reliable D call. Trimming cost V 3 bases and J 7 bases, with 8 bases left between them. The CDR3 is made up of 11 amino acids. Germline V gives CDR1 DFQATT, CDR2 SNEGSKA (reference sequence). CDR3 residues: CSASLGYTQYF. CDR3 DNA sequence: TGCAGTGCTAGCCTGGGATATACGCAGTATTTT.

The sample holds a few counts of this clone. The rearrangement joins TRBV2 to TRBJ2-5, with 8 nucleotides matching TRBD2. V shed 6 bases, J shed 2 bases, and the junction held 11 bases outside the gene matches. This CDR3 contains 16 residues. Per germline, CDR1 SNHLY and CDR2 FYNNEI. As DNA, the CDR3 is TGTGCCAGCAGACCTTTAAGCGGGGGTAGTCAAGAGACCCAGTACTTC. Its protein product is CASRPLSGGSQETQYF.

The rearrangement uses TRBV7-2 and TRBJ2-2; 10 bases match TRBD2. The junction had 5 bases not matched to a gene; V was cut back by 3 bases and J by 4 bases. The germline CDR1 and CDR2 sequences are SGHTA and FQGNSA. This CDR3 region has 16 residues. Here the CDR3 DNA reads TGTGCCAGCAGCTTGCTAGCGGGAGACCTCACCGGGGAGCTGTTTTTT. This translates into CASSLLAGDLTGELFF.

The chain joins TRBV30 to TRBJ1-1; TRBD1 might be the D (6 bases). Germline values: CDR1 GTSNPN, CDR2 SVGIG (reference sequence). The CDR3 is made up of 11 amino acids. V gave up 7 bases and J gave up 4 bases, with 10 bases separating them. Here the CDR3 DNA reads TGTGCCTCTAAGGGGGGCACTGAAGCTTTCTTT. It encodes CASKGGTEAFF. Looking up the rest from reference TRBV30 and TRBJ1-1 gives the full variable domain: SQTIHQWPATLVQPVGSPLSLECTVEGTSNPNLYWYRQAAGRGLQLLFYSVGIGQISSEVPQNLSASRPQDRQFILSSKKLLLSDSGFYLCASKGGTEAFFGQGTRLTVV.

CDR3 sequence (DNA): TGTGCCAGCAGAGGGGACAGGAGCTATGGCTACACCTTC. Encoded protein: CASRGDRSYGYTF. The rearrangement uses TRBV2 and TRBJ1-2; 8 positions match TRBD1. The ends lost 6 bases at V and 4 bases at J; junction bases unmatched: 4. Germline V lookup: CDR1 SNHLY, CDR2 FYNNEI. The CDR3 spans 13 residues.

CDR3 in amino acids: CASSPLSGPTGELFF. Here the CDR3 DNA reads TGTGCCAGCAGCCCACTCAGCGGCCCCACCGGGGAGCTGTTTTTT. The genes are TRBV4-2 and TRBJ2-2; maybe TRBD2 (5 bases). CDR1 is LGHNA, CDR2 YNFKEQ, per germline. The CDR3 has 15 amino acids. V gave up 4 bases and J gave up 4 bases, with 13 bases separating them.

This clone was counted only a few times. The rearrangement joins TRBV5-5 to TRBJ1-3; no definite D call. V was cut by 2 bases and J by 0 bases, with 3 bases left in between. The CDR3 covers 13 residues. In germline, CDR1 is SGHKS, CDR2 YYEKEE (reference sequence). CDR3 DNA: TGTGCCAGCAGCTTAAACTCTGGAAACACCATATATTTT. Its translation is CASSLNSGNTIYF.